Listed below are T cell receptor beta chains from one sample, sequenced in a study of blood T cell repertoires in COVID-19. Produced via immunoSEQ multiplex PCR; TCRdb's table is partial and in-frame only. This sample has around 56,000 clones; roughly 90% occur once, and the top ten carry around a fifth. The sequenced sample consisted of peripheral blood. Source of these receptors: a human donor in a cohort sampled during active COVID-19. Each CDR3 is given with its conserved first and last residue. The D gene is left open where the match is weak. Only some rows state a clone size, as once, few, many or a class for expanded clones.

J gene | V gene | clone size | D gene | CDR3 DNA | CDR3 protein
TRBJ2-1 | TRBV7-2 | NA | NA | TGTGCCAGCAGCTTGACTAGGGACAATGAGCAGTTCTTC | CASSLTRDNEQFF
TRBJ2-1 | TRBV3-1/TRBV3-2 | NA | TRBD2 | TGTGCCAGCAGCCAACCTGGACTAGCGGGGGGCAATGAGCAGTTCTTC | CASSQPGLAGGNEQFF
TRBJ1-1 | TRBV3-1/TRBV3-2 | NA | TRBD1 | TGTGCCAGCAGCCAAAGCCGGGACAGCTCTGAAGCTTTCTTT | CASSQSRDSSEAFF
TRBJ2-5 | TRBV11-2 | NA | NA | TGTGCCAGCAGCTTAGGTCACGGAGAAGAGACCCAGTACTTC | CASSLGHGEETQYF
TRBJ2-7 | TRBV10-1 | NA | NA | TGCGCCAGCAGTGAGTCGGTGTCGGGGAGAGACGAGCAGTACTTC | CASSESVSGRDEQYF
TRBJ2-3 | TRBV7-8 | once | NA | TGTGCCAGCAGCTCCGACTACAGGGCAGACACAGATACGCAGTATTTT | CASSSDYRADTDTQYF
TRBJ1-3 | TRBV6-6 | NA | NA | TGTGCCAGCAGTTACTCACGCGGCAGTGGAAACACCATATATTTT | CASSYSRGSGNTIYF
TRBJ2-6 | TRBV19 | NA | NA | TGTGCCAGTAGTATTTACAGCCGTCGGGCCAACGTCCTGACTTTC | CASSIYSRRANVLTF
TRBJ1-3 | TRBV3-1/TRBV3-2 | NA | NA | TGTGCCAGCAGCCAAGGCGGGATTTATGGAAACACCATATATTTT | CASSQGGIYGNTIYF
TRBJ2-3 | TRBV5-1 | NA | TRBD1 | TGCGCCAGCAGCTTGAGGGACAGGGGGACAGATACGCAGTATTTT | CASSLRDRGTDTQYF
TRBJ1-5 | TRBV12-3/TRBV12-4 | NA | NA | TGTGCCAGTCGCCGGAGGATAGATCAGCCCCAGCATTTT | CASRRRIDQPQHF
TRBJ2-3 | TRBV7-9 | NA | TRBD2 | TGTGCCAGCAGCTCGACCAGCGGGGGAGGCACAGATACGCAGTATTTT | CASSSTSGGGTDTQYF
TRBJ1-4 | TRBV5-8 | NA | TRBD1 | TGTGCCAGCAGCGCGGGGACAGGGGTTCTGAATGAAAAACTGTTTTTT | CASSAGTGVLNEKLFF
TRBJ2-1 | TRBV5-4 | NA | TRBD2 | TGTGCCAGCAGCTTGGCCGGCGGGGGCTACAATGAGCAGTTCTTC | CASSLAGGGYNEQFF
TRBJ1-1 | TRBV3-1/TRBV3-2 | NA | NA | TGTGCCAGCAGCCCCCTATCGGGAAGCGCCCCGACTTTCTTT | CASSPLSGSAPTFF
TRBJ1-1 | TRBV2 | NA | NA | TGTGCCAGCAGTCAGACAAGCACTGAAGCTTTCTTT | CASSQTSTEAFF
TRBJ2-5 | TRBV6-5 | NA | TRBD1 | TGTGCCAGCAGCCCCGGGACAGCAGGGGAGACCCAGTACTTC | CASSPGTAGETQYF
TRBJ2-5 | TRBV7-6 | NA | TRBD1 | TGTGCCAGCACCAATAGCCGGGACAGTGAGACCCAGTACTTC | CASTNSRDSETQYF
TRBJ1-1 | TRBV7-9 | NA | NA | TGTGCCAGCAGCTTATCAGGGAACACTGAAGCTTTCTTT | CASSLSGNTEAFF
TRBJ2-7 | TRBV28 | once | TRBD1 | TGTGCCAGCGGCCTAACTCCAGGGGGCCACGAGCAGTACTTC | CASGLTPGGHEQYF
TRBJ2-3 | TRBV7-9 | once | TRBD1 | TGTGCCAGCAGCTGGGGACAGGGGGACACAGATACGCAGTATTTT | CASSWGQGDTDTQYF
TRBJ1-4 | TRBV5-6 | once | NA | TGTGCCAGCAGCACTACAGGAATAAATGAAAAACTGTTTTTT | CASSTTGINEKLFF
TRBJ2-3 | TRBV7-3 | NA | TRBD2 | TGTGCCAGCAGCCAGGTGGGACTACGCACAGATACGCAGTATTTT | CASSQVGLRTDTQYF
TRBJ2-6 | TRBV5-6 | once | NA | TGTGCCAGCAGCTTGGGGGGCCCGACTGGGGCCAACGTCCTGACTTTC | CASSLGGPTGANVLTF
TRBJ2-5 | TRBV7-2 | NA | TRBD1 | TGTGCCAGCAGGACAGGGGGAGGAGAGACCCAGTACTTC | CASRTGGGETQYF
TRBJ1-5 | TRBV19 | NA | NA | TGTGCCAGTAGTATCTATCTTCAGGACAGTTATAGCAATCAGCCCCAGCATTTT | CASSIYLQDSYSNQPQHF
TRBJ2-7 | TRBV7-2 | NA | NA | TGTGCCAGCAGCTTAGGGGGCTTGAGCGAGCAGTACTTC | CASSLGGLSEQYF
TRBJ2-2 | TRBV4-3 | NA | NA | TGCGCCAGCAGTAGGGGGACGAACACCGGGGAGCTGTTTTTT | CASSRGTNTGELFF
TRBJ1-1 | TRBV3-1/TRBV3-2 | NA | NA | TGTGCCAGCAGCCAAGTTGGCGGGGCTGAAGCTTTCTTT | CASSQVGGAEAFF
TRBJ1-4 | TRBV29-1 | once | TRBD1 | TGCAGCGCACGGGACAGGGTTAATGAAAAACTGTTTTTT | CSARDRVNEKLFF
TRBJ2-2 | TRBV5-1 | NA | NA | TGCGCCAGCAGGCTTTGGAACAGACCGAACACCGGGGAGCTGTTTTTT | CASRLWNRPNTGELFF
TRBJ2-5 | TRBV18 | NA | NA | TGTGCCAGCTCACCACAGAGCGGAAGAGAGACCCAGTACTTC | CASSPQSGRETQYF
TRBJ1-1 | TRBV6-6 | NA | TRBD1 | TGTGCCACGTCCCGGGACAGGGATCGGGGCACTGAAGCTTTCTTT | CATSRDRDRGTEAFF
TRBJ1-5 | TRBV2 | NA | NA | TGTGCCAGCAGCGGGGAGGGTCAGGCTCAGCCCCAGCATTTT | CASSGEGQAQPQHF
TRBJ2-1 | TRBV4-1 | NA | NA | TGCGCCAGCAGCCGCGGGCAGGGGCCCTACAATGAGCAGTTCTTC | CASSRGQGPYNEQFF
TRBJ1-4 | TRBV18 | once | TRBD1 | TGTGCCAGCTCACCCTGGAGACAGGGGAGGGAAAAACTGTTTTTT | CASSPWRQGREKLFF
TRBJ1-1 | TRBV5-6 | NA | NA | TGTGCCACTTATCGAGACAGGAGATACACTGAAGCTTTCTTT | CATYRDRRYTEAFF
TRBJ1-6 | TRBV5-1 | once | NA | TGCGCCAGCAGCTTCGATAAAACAGGGATCGCCTATAATTCACCCCTCCACTTT | CASSFDKTGIAYNSPLHF
TRBJ1-5 | TRBV6-5 | NA | NA | TGTGCCAGCAGTTACTCGATAGGAGCTAATCAGCCCCAGCATTTT | CASSYSIGANQPQHF
TRBJ1-6 | TRBV25-1 | NA | NA | TGTGCCAGCAGAGCAGCCGGCGGGGGACGTTCCTTGAGTGCCCTCCACTTT | CASRAAGGGRSLSALHF
TRBJ1-2 | TRBV12-3/TRBV12-4 | once | NA | TGTGCCAGCCGCTCTCGACGGGGTGACGGCTACACCTTC | CASRSRRGDGYTF
TRBJ1-2 | TRBV10-1 | many | NA | TGCGCCGGACAAGTGTCTGGCTACACCTTC | CAGQVSGYTF
TRBJ2-7 | TRBV28 | NA | TRBD2 | TGTGCCAGCAGTTTAGTGCAGGGAGGGCTGGGGGAGCAGTACTTC | CASSLVQGGLGEQYF
TRBJ1-1 | TRBV25-1 | NA | TRBD1 | TGTGCCAGCAGTGTACCAGGGGGCACTGAAGCTTTCTTT | CASSVPGGTEAFF
TRBJ1-2 | TRBV5-1 | NA | NA | TGCGCCAGCAGTCGCGGTGAGGCGTATGGCTACACCTTC | CASSRGEAYGYTF
TRBJ2-1 | TRBV7-2 | NA | NA | TGTGCCAGCAGCTTAGTGGCTTTCTACAATGAGCAGTTCTTC | CASSLVAFYNEQFF
TRBJ2-3 | TRBV11-2 | NA | TRBD2 | TGTGCCAGCAGCTTATGGCTAGCGGGGATAACTAGCACAGATACGCAGTATTTT | CASSLWLAGITSTDTQYF
TRBJ2-3 | TRBV5-1 | NA | NA | TGCGCCAGCAGCTTGGCTTCCTCCTCAGATACGCAGTATTTT | CASSLASSSDTQYF
TRBJ1-5 | TRBV30 | NA | TRBD1 | TGTGCCTGGAGCCGGGACAGGGTGGCGGGGAGCAATCAGCCCCAGCATTTT | CAWSRDRVAGSNQPQHF
TRBJ2-7 | TRBV12-3/TRBV12-4 | NA | TRBD2 | TGTGCCAGCAGTGCGGGAGGGGTCTACGAGCAGTACTTC | CASSAGGVYEQYF
TRBJ2-1 | TRBV27 | once | TRBD2 | TGTGCCACCAATTGGGCGGGCGGGGGGTACAATGAGCAGTTCTTC | CATNWAGGGYNEQFF
TRBJ1-1 | TRBV19 | NA | NA | TGTGCCAGTAGTCCCCAGAGGACTTTCTTTGGGAACACTGAAGCTTTCTTT | CASSPQRTFFGNTEAFF
TRBJ1-1 | TRBV6-6 | once | TRBD1 | TGTGCCAGCGGCAAGACAGGGGGCACGATCACTGAAGCTTTCTTT | CASGKTGGTITEAFF
TRBJ2-7 | TRBV6-5 | NA | NA | TGTGCCAGCAGTTACTCGAAGGGGTTGCCCTACGAGCAGTACTTC | CASSYSKGLPYEQYF
TRBJ2-7 | TRBV11-2 | once | TRBD2 | TGTGCCAGCAGCTTACTCTTCGTACTAGCGGGGCCCTACGAGCAGTACTTC | CASSLLFVLAGPYEQYF
TRBJ2-3 | TRBV5-1 | NA | TRBD2 | TGCGCCAGCAGCTCCCTAATAGCGGGGGGCACAGATACGCAGTATTTT | CASSSLIAGGTDTQYF